The T cell receptor (beta chain) under discussion was sequenced for a study of Tregs in tolerant kidney transplant recipients. Across the whole study: FACS sorting followed a roughly six-day coculture of CFSE-labeled recipient PBMCs with irradiated graft donor PBMCs.

With respect to this clone: Its target is unknown.

This CDR3 comprises 13 residues. V was cut by 5 bases and J by 2 bases, with 9 bases left in between. Germline CDR1 reads SGHAT; CDR2 reads FQNNGV. Assay: immunoSEQ multiplex PCR; the TCRdb copy retains only in-frame clones and omits some. The data hold 7,000 to 9,000 clones, with approximately 46% observed a single time. This TCR derives from a human donor in good health. The chain joins TRBV11-2 to TRBJ1-2; D ambiguous. Sequencing was carried out using CD4+ T cells from blood cultured with allogeneic cells. The DNA of the CDR3 is TGTGCCAGCAGCCCAGCCGTAAACTATGGCTACACCTTC. It encodes CASSPAVNYGYTF.